Each of the 25 T cell receptor beta chains below was sequenced from the same sample in a study of PD-L1 blockade in urothelial cancer. Method: immunoSEQ multiplex PCR; TCRdb's copy keeps in-frame clones and lacks some. The table includes tens of thousands of clones, 70% to 85% detected once. This material consisted of PBMCs, taken around atezolizumab (anti-PD-L1) treatment. The receptors come from a man aged 60 to 75 with urothelial cancer.

The chain joins TRBV25-1 to TRBJ2-5; D gene unclear. V was clipped by 4 bases and J by 1 base, with 10 bases between them. CDR3 size: 14 residues. Germline assignment: CDR1 MGHDK and CDR2 SYGVNS. CDR3 region: CASSVPGPQETQYF. The CDR3 DNA reads TGTGCCAGCAGTGTGCCGGGTCCCCAAGAGACCCAGTACTTC.

The chain uses TRBV14 and TRBJ1-4, with 9 bases fitting TRBD1. CDR3 length: 17 amino acids. Germline values: CDR1 SGHDN, CDR2 FVKESK. J was trimmed by 8 bases and V by 3 bases; bases with no gene match: 13. Written as DNA, the CDR3 is TGTGCCAGCAGCCAGAAACTTTACAGGGGGCCGGAGGAAAAACTGTTTTTT. This sequence encodes CASSQKLYRGPEEKLFF.

This chain connects TRBV5-6 to TRBJ1-2, with 9 nucleotides matching TRBD1. J lost 5 bases, V lost 0 bases, and 5 bases had no gene match. Germline V gene sequence: CDR1 SGHDT, CDR2 YYEEEE. This CDR3 has 15 amino acids. The CDR3 sequence is CASSLGQGDIYGYTF. The CDR3 nucleotides are TGTGCCAGCAGCTTGGGACAGGGGGATATATATGGCTACACCTTC.

The genes are TRBV4-2 and TRBJ2-2; no definite D call. Trimming stripped 4 bases from V and 0 bases from J, with 9 bases between. CDR3 length: 15 residues. The germline V gene encodes CDR1 LGHNA and CDR2 YNFKEQ. The DNA of the CDR3 is TGTGCCAGCAGCCGAGCAACCGCGAACACCGGGGAGCTGTTTTTT. It translates to CASSRATANTGELFF.

The gene calls are TRBV13 and TRBJ2-3; possibly TRBD2 for D (5 bases). CDR1 and CDR2 (germline): PRHDT, FYEKMQ (reference sequence). Trimming removed 5 bases from V and 0 bases from J, with 15 bases in between. The CDR3 loop spans 16 amino acids. As DNA, the CDR3 is TGTGCCAGCAGCCTTATAGCGAGACGAAGCACAGATACGCAGTATTTT. Its translation is CASSLIARRSTDTQYF.

The chain links TRBV30 to TRBJ1-4, with TRBD1 identical over 7 bases. The CDR3 has 15 residues. CDR1 and CDR2 from the germline V gene are GTSNPN and SVGIG (reference sequence). The V segment lost 0 bases and the J segment 10 bases; nucleotides outside the gene matches: 11. The CDR3: CAWSVPDREDGKLFF. CDR3 sequence (DNA): TGTGCCTGGAGTGTACCCGACAGGGAGGATGGAAAACTGTTTTTT.

The chain uses TRBV6-5 and TRBJ2-3; D may be TRBD1 (5 bases). CDR3 length equals 15 residues. CDR1 and CDR2 (germline): MNHEY, SVGAGI. Trimming took off 7 bases at V and 0 bases at J, with 14 bases between the two ends. CDR3 DNA: TGTGCCAGCACCCAAGGGGTGAGGAGCACAGATACGCAGTATTTT. Amino acids: CASTQGVRSTDTQYF.

The chain carries TRBV15 and TRBJ2-5; perhaps TRBD1 as D (5 bases). V was shortened by 1 base and J by 2 bases, with 8 bases between the two germline ends. Germline CDR1 LNHNV, CDR2 YYDKDF (reference sequence). This CDR3 contains 14 residues. The CDR3 sequence is CATSRGTRQETQYF. In DNA form, the CDR3 reads TGTGCCACCAGCAGAGGGACAAGACAAGAGACCCAGTACTTC.

The V gene is TRBV5-8, the J gene TRBJ1-1, with D maybe TRBD1 (5 bases). Trimming stripped 6 bases from V and 3 bases from J, with 24 bases between. This CDR3 contains 17 residues. Per germline, CDR1 SGHTS and CDR2 YDEGEE. For the CDR3, the DNA is TGTGCCAGCACCATGACCTTCGCGGCAGGGAGGTACACTGAAGCTTTCTTT. Its translation: CASTMTFAAGRYTEAFF.

This chain connects TRBV6-1 to TRBJ2-3; tentatively, D is TRBD2 (5 bases). Germline V CDR1 and CDR2: MNHNS, SASEGT. The CDR3 consists of 15 residues. Trimming removed 2 bases at V and 4 bases at J, with 13 bases between. The CDR3 bases are TGTGCCAGCAGTGAAAATTGGGGAGAACCAGATACGCAGTATTTT. Its translation: CASSENWGEPDTQYF.

This rearrangement joins TRBV6-1 to TRBJ1-3; D gene unclear. V dropped 10 bases and J dropped 2 bases, with 9 bases sitting between them. The CDR3 runs to 12 residues. Germline CDR1 is MNHNS and CDR2 is SASEGT. CDR3 nucleotide sequence: TGTGCCACGCGGGAGGCTGGAAACACCATATATTTT. Residues: CATREAGNTIYF.

This chain connects TRBV7-6 to TRBJ2-5; the match to TRBD2 covers 10 bases. V shed 5 bases and J 7 bases; nucleotides not matched to a gene: 16. Germline CDR1 reads SGHVS; CDR2 reads FNYEAQ. This CDR3 spans 17 amino acids. CDR3 amino acids: CASSLQAYSGGVVTQYF. The CDR3 nucleotides read TGTGCCAGCAGCCTGCAGGCGTACAGCGGGGGGGTGGTGACCCAGTACTTC.

This clone turned up a few times. The chain recombines TRBV5-5 with TRBJ1-1; D call uncertain. The V end lost 5 bases, the J end lost 1 base, and 18 bases lay between the germline ends. Germline V CDR1 and CDR2: SGHKS, YYEKEE (reference sequence). The CDR3 has 16 residues. In DNA form, the CDR3 reads TGTGCCAGCAGACCACCCCAACCGGGTCGGAACACTGAAGCTTTCTTT. Residues: CASRPPQPGRNTEAFF.

The J gene is TRBJ1-5, the V gene TRBV7-9; D remains unclear. Germline CDR1 SEHNR, CDR2 FQNEAQ (reference sequence). The CDR3 spans 16 residues. Trimming cost V 1 base and J 7 bases, with 17 bases left between them. The CDR3 sequence: CASSLEQTHFTQPQHF. CDR3 nucleotides: TGTGCCAGCAGCTTAGAACAGACCCACTTCACCCAGCCCCAGCATTTT.

This sequence joins TRBV7-9 and TRBJ2-5; 8 positions match TRBD2. With V trimmed by 5 bases and J by 4 bases, 9 bases remained unmatched. The CDR3 sequence is 15 residues long. The V gene's germline CDR1 is SEHNR and CDR2 FQNEAQ (reference sequence). The CDR3 DNA follows: TGTGCCAGCAGCCCCACCGGGACTAGTGGAGAGACCCAGTACTTC. It specifies CASSPTGTSGETQYF.

CDR3 bases: TGCGCCAGCAGCCTAACGGACAATGAGCAGTTCTTC. It translates to CASSLTDNEQFF. The chain combines TRBV5-1 with TRBJ2-1; D unresolved. Germline CDR1 reads SGHRS; CDR2 reads YFSETQ. The CDR3 is 12 amino acids. V lost 4 bases to trimming and J lost 5 bases, with 7 bases between them.

The rearrangement links TRBV30 to TRBJ1-6; 10 bases fit TRBD1. V lost 5 bases and J lost 5; bases outside the gene matches: 3. The CDR3 consists of 14 residues. The germline V gene encodes CDR1 GTSNPN and CDR2 SVGIG (reference sequence). Here the CDR3 reads CAWDRGQNNSPLHF. The CDR3 nucleotides read TGTGCCTGGGACAGGGGGCAGAATAATTCACCCCTCCACTTT.

V usage is TRBV6-1 and J usage is TRBJ2-2; D call uncertain. CDR1 is MNHNS, CDR2 SASEGT, per germline. V was cut by 2 bases and J by 6 bases, with 22 bases left in between. This CDR3 has 18 amino acids. CDR3 bases: TGTGCCAGCAGTGAAAAAATTTTCGGCACTACCTTGTCCGGGGAGCTGTTTTTT. This encodes CASSEKIFGTTLSGELFF.

The chain carries TRBV6-1 and TRBJ2-7; the match to TRBD2 covers 8 bases. The germline gives CDR1 MNHNS, CDR2 SASEGT. CDR3 size: 15 residues. Germline trimming cut 5 bases from V and 0 bases from J; bases unmatched to any gene: 6. CDR3 sequence reads: CASSSTGTSSYEQYF. CDR3 sequence (DNA): TGTGCCAGCAGTTCTACAGGGACTAGCTCCTACGAGCAGTACTTC.

This clone was found once. V gene TRBV19 combines with J gene TRBJ1-1; D may be TRBD1 (6 bases). CDR1 LNHDA and CDR2 SQIVND come from the germline V gene (reference sequence). Trimming stripped 7 bases from V and 2 bases from J, with 11 bases between. The CDR3 is 13 residues long. CDR3: CASTEDRNTEAFF. The CDR3 DNA reads as TGTGCCAGTACAGAGGACAGAAACACTGAAGCTTTCTTT.

The chain employs TRBV30 and TRBJ2-1, with no clear D. The CDR3 runs 14 residues. V lost 0 bases and J lost 5, with 11 bases in between. From germline, CDR1 is GTSNPN and CDR2 SVGIG (reference sequence). Here the CDR3 DNA reads TGTGCCTGGAGTGTAAACATTGGAGACAATGAGCAGTTCTTC. Translating it yields CAWSVNIGDNEQFF.

V and J are TRBV7-2 and TRBJ1-6, with a tentative D call TRBD1 (6 bases). This CDR3 contains 17 residues. V lost 5 bases and J lost 0, with 14 bases in between. CDR1 is SGHTA and CDR2 is FQGNSA in the germline V gene. For the CDR3, the DNA is TGTGCCAGCAGCCGAGGTCGGGACATCTCCTATAATTCACCCCTCCACTTT. Translating it yields CASSRGRDISYNSPLHF.

This chain connects TRBV19 to TRBJ2-7; 14 bases align to TRBD2. Germline loops: CDR1 LNHDA, CDR2 SQIVND (reference sequence). The CDR3 covers 17 residues. V lost 5 bases, J lost 2 bases, and 8 bases stayed unmatched. CDR3 bases: TGTGCCAGTAGTCTGGGACTAGCGGGGGAGGTTCCCTACGAGCAGTACTTC. It is translated as CASSLGLAGEVPYEQYF.

This chain links TRBV6-5 with TRBJ2-3; D is possibly TRBD2 (6 bases). Deletions cut 7 bases from V and 6 bases from J, with 17 bases between. The CDR3 has 14 residues. CDR1 is MNHEY and CDR2 is SVGAGI in the germline V gene. The CDR3: CASTAGWGRDTQYF. The DNA of the CDR3 is TGTGCCAGCACCGCCGGGTGGGGGAGGGATACGCAGTATTTT.

V gene TRBV7-9 combines with J gene TRBJ2-5; TRBD1 is a possible D gene (6 bases). V lost 0 bases and J lost 5, with 16 bases in between. The CDR3 sequence is 16 residues long. Germline-derived CDR1 and CDR2 are SEHNR and FQNEAQ (reference sequence). CDR3: CASSLARTSGGETQYF. Written as DNA, the CDR3 is TGTGCCAGCAGCTTAGCGCGGACTTCTGGGGGCGAGACCCAGTACTTC.